The clone carrying this T cell receptor beta chain was seen many times. Its antigen is undetermined. This specimen comes from a study of regulatory T cells in long-lasting Graves disease. Study-level background: Positivity for TSH receptor antibodies plus over 5 years of antithyroid drugs meant persistent Graves' disease.

In building TCR beta libraries, iRepertoire HTBI primers were used together with Arm-PCR of CDR3 regions. One entry per CDR3 protein results from TCRdb running MiXCR on the multiplex PCR reads. The sample lists around 460,000 distinct CDR3 sequences; approximately 23% were seen once. Study-wide results and limits: Only peripheral blood was studied, not thyroid tissue. Accuracy was possibly reduced by small sample size. Newly diagnosed patients shared 850 to 1,000 public clonotypes; persistent patients shared some 2,600.

V was clipped by 6 bases and J by 7 bases, with 12 bases between them. This CDR3 region has 12 residues. From germline, CDR1 is SGHNT and CDR2 YENEEA. The time point denotes: persistent/refractory GD, antithyroid drugs over 5 years with positive TRAb. RNA from PBMCs was the source of the TCR library. This TCR was sampled from a female donor with Graves disease. The input for sequencing was peripheral blood mononuclear cells (PBMCs), taken when the disease was refractory, from a patient treated with antithyroid drugs. V is TRBV11-3 and J is TRBJ2-5; TRBD1 might be the D (5 bases). This CDR3 reads CASSQGHGTQYF. In DNA, the CDR3 is TGTGCCAGCAGTCAGGGTCATGGGACCCAGTACTTC.